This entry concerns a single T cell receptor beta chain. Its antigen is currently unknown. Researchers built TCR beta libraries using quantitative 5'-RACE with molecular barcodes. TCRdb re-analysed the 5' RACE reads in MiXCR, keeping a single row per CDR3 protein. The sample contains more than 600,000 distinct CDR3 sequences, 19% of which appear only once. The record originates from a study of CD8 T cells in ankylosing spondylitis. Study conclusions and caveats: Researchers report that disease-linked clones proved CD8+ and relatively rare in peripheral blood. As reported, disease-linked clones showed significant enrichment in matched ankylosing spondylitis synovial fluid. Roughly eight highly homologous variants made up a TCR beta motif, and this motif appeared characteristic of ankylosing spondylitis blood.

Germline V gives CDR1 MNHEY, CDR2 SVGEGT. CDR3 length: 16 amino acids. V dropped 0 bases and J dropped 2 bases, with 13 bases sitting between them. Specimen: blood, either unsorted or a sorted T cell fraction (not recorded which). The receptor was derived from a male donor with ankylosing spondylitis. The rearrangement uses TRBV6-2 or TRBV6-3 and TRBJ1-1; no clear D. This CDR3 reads CASSYSVAEANTEAFF. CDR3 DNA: TGTGCCAGCAGTTACTCGGTGGCAGAGGCTAACACTGAAGCTTTCTTT.